This T cell receptor (beta chain) comes out of a study of technical replicates of blood from a handful of donors. Some clones are missing from TCRdb's copy, which holds only in-frame ones; the method was immunoSEQ multiplex PCR. The repertoire consists of approximately 73,000 clones, with approximately 96% occurring once and the leading ten covering roughly 0.3%. The source is a human donor in good health. The specimen was T cells isolated from PBMCs.

CDR3 sequence: CASSPLGGSSYNEQFF. CDR3 bases: TGTGCCAGCAGTCCCCTCGGGGGTAGCAGTTACAATGAGCAGTTCTTC. This chain uses TRBV28 with TRBJ2-1, with a weak D call TRBD2 (6 bases). This CDR3 is 16 amino acids long. The V end lost 5 bases, the J end lost 4 bases, and 18 bases lay between the germline ends. The germline V gene has CDR1 MDHEN and CDR2 SYDVKM.